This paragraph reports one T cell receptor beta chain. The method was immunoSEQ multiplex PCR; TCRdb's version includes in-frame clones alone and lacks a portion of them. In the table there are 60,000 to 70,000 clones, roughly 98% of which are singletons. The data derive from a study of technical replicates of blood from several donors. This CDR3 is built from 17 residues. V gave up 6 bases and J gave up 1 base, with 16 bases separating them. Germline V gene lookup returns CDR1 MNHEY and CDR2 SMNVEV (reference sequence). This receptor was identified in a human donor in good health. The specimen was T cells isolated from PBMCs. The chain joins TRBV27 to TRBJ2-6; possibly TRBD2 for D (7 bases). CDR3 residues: CASRGGRRPSGANVLTF. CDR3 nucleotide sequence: TGTGCCAGCAGGGGGGGGCGTAGACCTTCTGGGGCCAACGTCCTGACTTTC.